Below, 17 T cell receptor beta chains from the same sample are listed, as sequenced in a study of CD4 T cells in relation to SARS-CoV-2 and coronaviruses. TCRdb's table, derived via immunoSEQ multiplex PCR, lists solely in-frame clones and lacks some. Altogether 20,000 to 25,000 clones are present, 75% to 85% being singletons, with the ten largest covering 10% to 15%. CD4+ T cells from unexposed donors were obtained before the COVID-19 pandemic (2011-2018). The cells were cultured for over eight days before CD4+ T cells were isolated. The antigens these receptors bind are not known. The sequenced sample consisted of CD4+ T cells from PBMCs, cultured in vitro. Receptors originate from a human donor in good health.

V gene TRBV7-3 combines with J gene TRBJ2-6; 9 bases map to TRBD1. Per the germline V gene, CDR1 is SGHTA and CDR2 is FQGTGA. The V segment lost 5 bases and the J segment 6 bases; nucleotides outside the gene matches: 5. The CDR3 covers 15 residues. The CDR3 loop is CASSEQGAEANVLTF. The DNA for the CDR3 is TGTGCCAGCAGCGAACAGGGGGCCGAGGCCAACGTCCTGACTTTC.

The rearrangement joins TRBV27 to TRBJ2-6; D is unresolved. The V end was cut by 4 bases, the J end by 0 bases, with 7 bases between. Germline V gene data show CDR1 as MNHEY and CDR2 as SMNVEV (reference sequence). The length of the CDR3 is 15 residues. The CDR3 loop is CASSSRRSGANVLTF. The DNA of the CDR3 is TGTGCCAGCAGTTCACGGCGCTCTGGGGCCAACGTCCTGACTTTC.

The genes are TRBV7-6 and TRBJ2-7, with D possibly TRBD2 on 5 matching bases. Per germline, CDR1 SGHVS and CDR2 FNYEAQ. Trimming took 5 bases from V and 6 from J, leaving 20 bases between them. This CDR3 is 15 amino acids long. The CDR3 sequence is CASSPASLDWGEQYF. The CDR3 DNA sequence: TGTGCCAGCAGCCCCGCCTCCTTGGACTGGGGCGAGCAGTACTTC.

This chain connects TRBV7-9 to TRBJ2-7, with a weak D call TRBD1 (5 bases). Germline CDR1 reads SEHNR; CDR2 reads FQNEAQ (reference sequence). V was clipped by 5 bases and J by 3 bases, with 17 bases between them. The CDR3 spans 15 residues. For the CDR3, the DNA is TGTGCCAGCAGCCAAATGTCAGGGAAGGGCTACGAGCAGTACTTC. Protein product: CASSQMSGKGYEQYF.

The V gene is TRBV11-2, the J gene TRBJ2-7; no reliable D call. Germline V gene sequence: CDR1 SGHAT, CDR2 FQNNGV. CDR3 length equals 15 residues. With 2 bases removed from V and 0 bases from J, the gap between germline ends came to 11 bases. DNA of the CDR3: TGTGCCAGCAGCTTACACGACTCAAGCTCCTACGAGCAGTACTTC. This gives the protein CASSLHDSSSYEQYF.

The rearrangement uses TRBV7-9 and TRBJ2-1; the match to TRBD2 covers 8 bases. CDR1 SEHNR and CDR2 FQNEAQ come from the germline V gene (reference sequence). With V trimmed by 5 bases and J by 9 bases, 12 bases remained unmatched. This CDR3 comprises 15 residues. The CDR3 reads CASSPPGLEAGEQFF. The CDR3 DNA follows: TGTGCCAGCAGCCCGCCGGGACTAGAAGCAGGTGAGCAGTTCTTC.

This clone was seen more than once but under ten times. This chain links TRBV19 with TRBJ2-1; 12 bases align to TRBD2. This CDR3 contains 18 residues. V shed 4 bases and J 3 bases; nucleotides not matched to a gene: 10. Germline CDR1 LNHDA, CDR2 SQIVND (reference sequence). This CDR3 is CASSTSGRASGFYNEQFF. The CDR3 coding sequence is TGTGCCAGTAGTACTAGCGGGAGGGCCTCTGGGTTCTACAATGAGCAGTTCTTC. The full variable domain, with the rest looked up from reference TRBV19 and TRBJ2-1, is DGGITQSPKYLFRKEGQNVTLSCEQNLNHDAMYWYRQDPGQGLRLIYYSQIVNDFQKGDIAEGYSVSREKKESFPLTVTSAQKNPTAFYLCASSTSGRASGFYNEQFFGPGTRLTVL.

The V gene is TRBV13, the J gene TRBJ1-1; 9 bases fit TRBD1. The germline V gene has CDR1 PRHDT and CDR2 FYEKMQ (reference sequence). This CDR3 has 15 residues. J gave up 6 bases and V 5 bases, and 10 bases lay outside the gene matches. The CDR3 loop is CASSRKDRGEAEAFF. CDR3 DNA: TGTGCCAGCAGCCGCAAGGACAGGGGTGAGGCTGAAGCTTTCTTT. Variable domain in full (rest from reference TRBV13 and TRBJ1-1): AAGVIQSPRHLIKEKRETATLKCYPIPRHDTVYWYQQGPGQDPQFLISFYEKMQSDKGSIPDRFSAQQFSDYHSELNMSSLELGDSALYFCASSRKDRGEAEAFFGQGTRLTVV.

This chain joins TRBV3-1 (or the pseudogene TRBV3-2) and TRBJ2-3; 7 bases match TRBD2. Germline CDR1 is LGHDT and CDR2 is YNNKEL (reference sequence). CDR3 size: 16 residues. Germline trimming cut 2 bases from V and 2 bases from J; bases unmatched to any gene: 7. The CDR3 protein is CASSQPQRGTTDTQYF. CDR3 DNA sequence: TGTGCCAGCAGCCAACCCCAGCGGGGAACCACAGATACGCAGTATTTT.

This clone has a handful of counts. This chain links TRBV27 with TRBJ2-1; D may be TRBD2 (5 bases). This CDR3 contains 15 residues. Germline CDR1 MNHEY, CDR2 SMNVEV (reference sequence). Trimming removed 3 bases at V and 9 bases at J, with 18 bases between. The CDR3 DNA reads as TGTGCCAGCAGTTTCCGGGATCCCAGAACGAGTGAGCAGTTCTTC. This translates into CASSFRDPRTSEQFF.

The chain combines TRBV6-2 or TRBV6-3 with TRBJ1-4, with 7 positions matching TRBD1. V lost 4 bases and J lost 4; bases outside the gene matches: 3. CDR3 size: 14 residues. Germline V gene lookup returns CDR1 MNHEY and CDR2 SVGEGT. This CDR3 reads CASSSGTVNEKLFF. CDR3 nucleotides: TGTGCCAGCAGTTCCGGGACAGTTAATGAAAAACTGTTTTTT.

The chain uses TRBV3-1 (or the pseudogene TRBV3-2) and TRBJ2-2, with no clear D. This CDR3 spans 15 amino acids. Looked up from germline, CDR1 is LGHDT and CDR2 is YNNKEL (reference sequence). V dropped 0 bases and J dropped 2 bases, with 7 bases sitting between them. The CDR3 sequence is CASSQDRLNTGELFF. In DNA form, the CDR3 reads TGTGCCAGCAGCCAAGATCGGCTCAACACCGGGGAGCTGTTTTTT.

This chain's CDR3 is CASSQAPGGNSNQPQHF. CDR3 coding DNA: TGCGCCAGCAGCCAAGCCCCAGGTGGTAACAGCAATCAGCCCCAGCATTTT. The chain is built from TRBV4-1 and TRBJ1-5; D remains unclear. This CDR3 has 17 residues. Germline V CDR1 and CDR2: MGHRA, YSYEKL. V was shortened by 1 base and J by 1 base, with 14 bases between the two germline ends.

The chain combines TRBV9 with TRBJ1-6; D possibly corresponds to TRBD1 (5 bases). Per germline, CDR1 SGDLS and CDR2 YYNGEE. V lost 0 bases to trimming and J lost 8 bases, with 9 bases between them. CDR3 length: 14 residues. The DNA of the CDR3 is TGTGCCAGCAGCGTAGACGACAGTTATTCACCCCTCCACTTT. This encodes CASSVDDSYSPLHF.

The chain carries TRBV5-6 and TRBJ1-2, with D possibly matching TRBD1 (6 bases). Per germline, CDR1 SGHDT and CDR2 YYEEEE. The CDR3 loop spans 18 amino acids. V lost 0 bases to trimming and J lost 3 bases, with 21 bases between them. The CDR3, as DNA: TGTGCCAGCAGCTTGGGGAGGGGGGGCGTCCTCCCCTACTATGGCTACACCTTC. This encodes CASSLGRGGVLPYYGYTF. Full variable domain (outside the CDR3, taken from reference TRBV5-6 and TRBJ1-2): DAGVTQSPTHLIKTRGQQVTLRCSPKSGHDTVSWYQQALGQGPQFIFQYYEEEERQRGNFPDRFSGHQFPNYSSELNVNALLLGDSALYLCASSLGRGGVLPYYGYTFGSGTRLTVV.

The rearrangement uses TRBV19 and TRBJ1-5; perhaps TRBD1 as D (6 bases). Germline V gene lookup returns CDR1 LNHDA and CDR2 SQIVND (reference sequence). V was shortened by 1 base and J by 1 base, with 8 bases between the two germline ends. This CDR3 has 15 residues. The chain's CDR3 is CASSIVQGSNQPQHF. The CDR3 DNA sequence: TGTGCCAGTAGTATAGTTCAGGGGAGCAATCAGCCCCAGCATTTT.

V is TRBV10-3 and J is TRBJ1-4; 10 nucleotides match TRBD1. The CDR3 is 14 amino acids. Losses at the gene ends were 11 bases for V and 7 bases for J; bases not matched to a gene: 10. Per the germline V gene, CDR1 is ENHRY and CDR2 is SYGVKD. CDR3 DNA sequence: TGTGCCGTAGGGACAGGGGACGATAGTGAAAAACTGTTTTTT. Its protein is CAVGTGDDSEKLFF.